The 31 T cell receptor beta chains given below trace back to one sample, sequenced in a study of shared clonotypes between healthy human individuals. Generated by immunoSEQ multiplex PCR, the TCRdb table keeps only in-frame clones and is missing some. The table shows 550,000 to 850,000 clones, with around 77% occurring only once. Input material: memory CD4+ T cells sorted from blood. Subset: CD45RA-negative fraction. These receptors were obtained from a woman aged 25 to 39 in good health.

The gene calls are TRBV28 and TRBJ1-5, with TRBD1 as a possible D gene (5 bases). Germline CDR1 and CDR2: MDHEN and SYDVKM. Trimming removed 3 bases at V and 2 bases at J, with 11 bases between. The CDR3 extends over 15 amino acids. The CDR3 nucleotides are TGTGCCAGCAGTTTTGGGGGTGGAGGCAATCAGCCCCAGCATTTT. Translation: CASSFGGGGNQPQHF. The variable domain in full, with the rest retrieved from reference TRBV28 and TRBJ1-5, is DVKVTQSSRYLVKRTGEKVFLECVQDMDHENMFWYRQDPGLGLRLIYFSYDVKMKEKGDIPEGYSVSREKKERFSLILESASTNQTSMYLCASSFGGGGNQPQHFGDGTRLSIL.

Worth noting for this clone: At the DNA level, this CDR3 is encoded by other sequences in the same sample as well. The gene calls are TRBV5-5 and TRBJ2-3, with D possibly called TRBD1 or TRBD2 (6 bases each). Trimming took off 0 bases at V and 3 bases at J, with 11 bases between the two ends. This CDR3 has 15 residues. Germline V lookup: CDR1 SGHKS, CDR2 YYEKEE (reference sequence). CDR3 amino acids: CASSLVRGQTDTQYF. CDR3 DNA: TGTGCCAGCAGCTTGGTCCGGGGGCAGACAGATACGCAGTATTTT. The complete variable domain, with remaining parts taken from reference TRBV5-5 and TRBJ2-3, reads DAGVTQSPTHLIKTRGQQVTLRCSPISGHKSVSWYQQVLGQGPQFIFQYYEKEERGRGNFPDRFSARQFPNYSSELNVNALLLGDSALYLCASSLVRGQTDTQYFGPGTRLTVL.

The chain recombines TRBV5-1 with TRBJ2-7; 10 bases are shared with TRBD2. Per the germline V gene, CDR1 is SGHRS and CDR2 is YFSETQ. Trimming removed 0 bases from V and 6 bases from J; junction bases left unmatched: 9. The CDR3 is 16 residues long. The CDR3 here is CASSLDFSSGSGEQYF. CDR3 bases: TGCGCCAGCAGCTTGGATTTTTCTAGCGGGAGTGGCGAGCAGTACTTC.

V gene TRBV7-2 combines with J gene TRBJ2-5, with TRBD2 matching 9 bases. Germline V gives CDR1 SGHTA, CDR2 FQGNSA. The CDR3 runs to 15 residues. The J segment lost 4 bases and the V segment lost 2 bases, leaving 5 bases of the junction unmatched. In nucleotides, the CDR3 is TGTGCCAGCAGCTTAAGGCTAGCGGGATCAGAGACCCAGTACTTC. The encoded protein is CASSLRLAGSETQYF. Full variable domain (missing parts from reference TRBV7-2 and TRBJ2-5): GAGVSQSPSNKVTEKGKDVELRCDPISGHTALYWYRQSLGQGLEFLIYFQGNSAPDKSGLPSDRFSAERTGGSVSTLTIQRTQQEDSAVYLCASSLRLAGSETQYFGPGTRLLVL.

The chain combines TRBV28 with TRBJ2-7; TRBD2 aligns across 9 bases. Trimming cost V 4 bases and J 5 bases; bases outside gene matches: 21. This CDR3 is 19 amino acids long. Germline CDR1 reads MDHEN; CDR2 reads SYDVKM. This CDR3 is CASSSPGVLAGWKKDEQYF. As DNA, the CDR3 is TGTGCCAGCAGTTCCCCGGGAGTGCTAGCGGGATGGAAGAAGGACGAGCAGTACTTC.

The V call is TRBV7-8, the J call TRBJ2-3; TRBD1 is a possible D gene (6 bases). CDR1 is SGHVS, CDR2 FQNEAQ, per germline. Trimming removed 1 base from V and 0 bases from J, with 14 bases in between. This CDR3 contains 17 residues. CDR3 amino acids: CASSLGGTGFSTDTQYF. Written as DNA, the CDR3 is TGTGCCAGCAGCTTAGGGGGAACAGGGTTCAGCACAGATACGCAGTATTTT.

This clone was recorded many times. CDR3 in DNA: TGCGCCAGCTCCATGACTGGGGCGGGAGGTAACACCGGGGAGCTGTTTTTT. Its translation is CASSMTGAGGNTGELFF. The chain combines TRBV5-1 with TRBJ2-2; 8 positions match TRBD2. Germline values: CDR1 SGHRS, CDR2 YFSETQ. This CDR3 has 17 amino acids. The V gene end was trimmed by 7 bases and the J gene end by 2 bases; junction bases not matched to a gene: 13.

The chain employs TRBV5-1 and TRBJ2-2; TRBD2 aligns across 13 bases. CDR1 and CDR2 from the germline V gene are SGHRS and YFSETQ. J gave up 12 bases and V 0 bases, and 14 bases lay outside the gene matches. CDR3 length: 18 residues. The CDR3 here is CASSLGGTSGILSGKLFF. The CDR3 DNA sequence: TGCGCCAGCAGCTTGGGAGGGACTAGCGGGATCTTATCGGGGAAGCTGTTTTTT.

The genes are TRBV6-5 and TRBJ1-2; D is undetermined. CDR3 length: 14 residues. Germline V gene lookup returns CDR1 MNHEY and CDR2 SVGAGI. The V and J ends lost 6 bases and 0 bases respectively, with 11 bases between them. CDR3 amino acids: CASRTMIANYGYTF. CDR3 nucleotide sequence: TGTGCCAGCAGAACAATGATCGCTAACTATGGCTACACCTTC.

This clone was seen only a few times. J is TRBJ2-3 and V is TRBV18, with a weak D call TRBD2 (5 bases). Trimming cost V 3 bases and J 2 bases, with 12 bases left between them. Germline CDR1 and CDR2: KGHSH and LQKENI. The CDR3 has 15 amino acids. CDR3 DNA sequence: TGTGCCAGCTCACCGCACGAGCGGAACACAGATACGCAGTATTTT. The encoded protein is CASSPHERNTDTQYF.

For this clone: A far more abundant clone sits one base away, making this likely a read error. J is TRBJ1-2 and V is TRBV28, with TRBD1 matching over 11 bases. Per germline, CDR1 MDHEN and CDR2 SYDVKM. CDR3 length: 15 amino acids. As DNA, the CDR3 is TGTGCCAGCAGTGGACAGGGGGCGGAAGGCTATAGCTACACCTTC. As protein: CASSGQGAEGYSYTF.

The CDR3 DNA reads TGTGCCAGCAGTACGCAGGCGACCGGGGAGCTGTTTTTT. Translation gives CASSTQATGELFF. This rearrangement joins TRBV6-1 to TRBJ2-2, with D uncertain. V was clipped by 5 bases and J by 5 bases, with 9 bases between them. There are 13 residues in the CDR3. Germline V gives CDR1 MNHNS, CDR2 SASEGT.

The rearrangement joins TRBV28 to TRBJ2-4; D possibly corresponds to TRBD1 (6 bases). Germline loops: CDR1 MDHEN, CDR2 SYDVKM. Deletions cut 6 bases from V and 4 bases from J, with 16 bases between. The CDR3 consists of 15 residues. CDR3 loop: CASSPGTGLKNIQYF. In DNA, the CDR3 is TGTGCCAGCAGCCCAGGAACAGGGTTGAAAAACATTCAGTACTTC.

This clone has ten or more counts. The CDR3 sequence: CASSEKGAYNEQFF. DNA of the CDR3: TGTGCCAGCAGTGAAAAGGGGGCCTACAATGAGCAGTTCTTC. The chain uses TRBV25-1 and TRBJ2-1; D may be TRBD1 (6 bases). V was cut by 2 bases and J by 2 bases, with 7 bases left in between. The germline CDR1 and CDR2 sequences are MGHDK and SYGVNS. The CDR3 covers 14 residues.

The gene calls are TRBV25-1 and TRBJ2-1; TRBD2 agrees at 8 bases. The ends lost 4 bases at V and 6 bases at J; junction bases unmatched: 8. Germline V gene lookup returns CDR1 MGHDK and CDR2 SYGVNS. The CDR3 is 15 residues long. The CDR3: CASSVEIGTSNEQFF. The CDR3 DNA follows: TGTGCCAGCAGTGTGGAAATCGGGACTAGCAATGAGCAGTTCTTC.

This clone was recorded many times. The chain uses TRBV14 and TRBJ2-1; 10 bases are shared with TRBD1. Germline V CDR1 and CDR2: SGHDN, FVKESK. CDR3 length equals 15 residues. With V trimmed by 3 bases and J by 4 bases, 3 bases remained unmatched. The CDR3 spells CASSQTGGRYNEQFF. The CDR3 coding sequence is TGTGCCAGCAGCCAGACAGGGGGCAGGTACAATGAGCAGTTCTTC.

The chain carries TRBV6-1 and TRBJ1-5; 8 nucleotides match TRBD1. CDR1 is MNHNS and CDR2 is SASEGT in the germline V gene. J lost 6 bases, V lost 8 bases, and 3 bases had no gene match. CDR3 length: 12 amino acids. CDR3: CASRTGIQPQHF. The CDR3, as DNA: TGTGCCAGCCGGACAGGGATTCAGCCCCAGCATTTT.

For this clone: Other DNA sequences in the sample encode the same CDR3. The chain links TRBV18 to TRBJ1-4, with D unresolved. V was trimmed by 6 bases and J by 4 bases, leaving 6 bases between them. Germline assignment: CDR1 KGHSH and CDR2 LQKENI. The CDR3 loop spans 12 amino acids. The CDR3 is CASSPGNEKLFF. As DNA, the CDR3 is TGTGCCAGCTCCCCTGGTAATGAAAAACTGTTTTTT.

This clone showed up just a few times. CDR3 residues: CASTRTSGAYEQYF. CDR3 in DNA: TGTGCCAGCACCCGGACTAGCGGGGCCTACGAGCAGTACTTC. The rearrangement links TRBV7-9 to TRBJ2-7; 12 nucleotides match TRBD2. V lost 7 bases to trimming and J lost 2 bases; unmatched junction nucleotides: 3. This CDR3 contains 14 residues. From germline, CDR1 is SEHNR and CDR2 FQNEAQ (reference sequence).

The chain recombines TRBV5-4 with TRBJ2-5; 7 bases fit TRBD2. CDR1 is SGHNT, CDR2 YYREEE, per germline (reference sequence). J lost 5 bases, V lost 4 bases, and 11 bases had no gene match. The CDR3 has 15 amino acids. The CDR3 here is CASSHWGGLGETQYF. The CDR3 nucleotides are TGTGCCAGCAGCCATTGGGGGGGACTGGGGGAGACCCAGTACTTC.

The chain links TRBV29-1 to TRBJ1-5; D is possibly TRBD1 (5 bases). Trimming took off 5 bases at V and 7 bases at J, with 15 bases between the two ends. There are 13 residues in the CDR3. The germline V gene has CDR1 SQVTM and CDR2 ANQGSEA. In DNA, the CDR3 is TGCAGCGTTCAACAGGAATTAGGGCAGCCCCAGCATTTT. Protein sequence: CSVQQELGQPQHF.

The chain is built from TRBV5-4 and TRBJ2-1; 12 bases are a match to TRBD2. Trimming at V came to 4 bases and at J to 3 bases, leaving 5 bases not matched to a gene. Germline V gene data show CDR1 as SGHNT and CDR2 as YYREEE (reference sequence). The CDR3 runs 16 residues. CDR3: CASSQLAGGVYNEQFF. The DNA of the CDR3 is TGTGCCAGCAGCCAACTAGCGGGAGGCGTCTACAATGAGCAGTTCTTC.

The table lists this clone with many counts. CDR3 sequence (DNA): TGTGCCTGGAGTGTAAAGAACAGGGGGTACACTGAAGCTTTCTTT. Residues: CAWSVKNRGYTEAFF. V is TRBV30 and J is TRBJ1-1; TRBD1 matches at 8 bases. Trimming removed 0 bases from V and 3 bases from J; junction bases left unmatched: 6. The germline gives CDR1 GTSNPN, CDR2 SVGIG (reference sequence). The length of the CDR3 is 15 residues.

J is TRBJ2-7 and V is TRBV27; the D is unclear. Germline V gene sequence: CDR1 MNHEY, CDR2 SMNVEV (reference sequence). Between the trimmed V and J ends, which lost 0 bases and 2 bases, there was a span of 17 bases. This CDR3 is built from 17 residues. The CDR3 loop is CASSLSAFRLEPYEQYF. The CDR3, as DNA: TGTGCCAGCAGTTTATCCGCCTTCCGTCTAGAGCCCTACGAGCAGTACTTC.

The chain couples TRBV28 to TRBJ1-1; D not certain. Germline V gives CDR1 MDHEN, CDR2 SYDVKM. V was cut by 5 bases and J by 1 base, with 11 bases left in between. The CDR3 length is 14 residues. Written as DNA, the CDR3 is TGTGCCAGCAGTACCCTGATAGGGAACACTGAAGCTTTCTTT. The encoded protein is CASSTLIGNTEAFF.

The chain recombines TRBV5-1 with TRBJ2-7; 15 nucleotides match TRBD2. The V gene end was trimmed by 3 bases and the J gene end by 7 bases; junction bases not matched to a gene: 11. The CDR3 is 17 amino acids. Germline assignment: CDR1 SGHRS and CDR2 YFSETQ. CDR3 bases: TGCGCCAGCAGCTCCTCCCCCGGACTAGCGGGAGGGCCGGAGCAGTACTTC. Translating it yields CASSSSPGLAGGPEQYF. Full variable domain (missing parts from reference TRBV5-1 and TRBJ2-7): KAGVTQTPRYLIKTRGQQVTLSCSPISGHRSVSWYQQTPGQGLQFLFEYFSETQRNKGNFPGRFSGRQFSNSRSEMNVSTLELGDSALYLCASSSSPGLAGGPEQYFGPGTRLTVT.

V usage is TRBV18 and J usage is TRBJ1-1; no definite D call. CDR3 size: 14 residues. V was shortened by 3 bases and J by 1 base, with 9 bases between the two germline ends. Per the germline V gene, CDR1 is KGHSH and CDR2 is LQKENI. The CDR3 DNA reads as TGTGCCAGCTCACCCCTCTCGGGGAACACTGAAGCTTTCTTT. This gives the protein CASSPLSGNTEAFF.

The chain joins TRBV29-1 to TRBJ1-3, with D unclear. This CDR3 has 12 amino acids. V lost 4 bases, J lost 4 bases, and 8 bases lay in between. The germline gives CDR1 SQVTM, CDR2 ANQGSEA. CDR3 in amino acids: CSVVAQGNTIYF. CDR3 nucleotide sequence: TGCAGCGTTGTAGCGCAAGGAAACACCATATATTTT.

As concerns this clone: This sample includes further DNA sequences coding for the same CDR3. V is TRBV28 and J is TRBJ2-3; D is uncertain. This CDR3 has 13 residues. V was trimmed by 5 bases and J by 0 bases, leaving 6 bases between them. Germline V gives CDR1 MDHEN, CDR2 SYDVKM. The CDR3 nucleotides are TGTGCCAGCAGTCCATCTAGCACAGATACGCAGTATTTT. It is translated as CASSPSSTDTQYF. Supplemented by reference TRBV28 and TRBJ2-3, the full variable domain reads DVKVTQSSRYLVKRTGEKVFLECVQDMDHENMFWYRQDPGLGLRLIYFSYDVKMKEKGDIPEGYSVSREKKERFSLILESASTNQTSMYLCASSPSSTDTQYFGPGTRLTVL.

The V gene is TRBV5-1, the J gene TRBJ1-1; D might be TRBD1 (5 bases). Trimming pared 0 bases from V and 10 bases from J, leaving 16 bases between. This CDR3 is built from 14 residues. Germline V lookup: CDR1 SGHRS, CDR2 YFSETQ. CDR3 sequence: CASSLAGTEATAFF. CDR3 DNA sequence: TGCGCCAGCAGCTTGGCGGGGACGGAAGCGACAGCTTTCTTT.

As regards this clone: It may be a read error: a sequence one base away is much more abundant. Within the sample, other DNA sequences also encode this same CDR3. The chain links TRBV5-1 to TRBJ2-1; D is perhaps TRBD1 (5 bases). V was shortened by 0 bases and J by 1 base, with 8 bases between the two germline ends. This CDR3 is 15 amino acids long. Germline CDR1 and CDR2: SGHRS and YFSETQ. CDR3 loop: CASSLDSGSYNEQFF. In DNA, the CDR3 is TGCGCCAGCAGCTTGGATTCAGGGTCCTACAATGAGCAGTTCTTC.